Presented here are 18 T cell receptor beta chains from one specimen sequenced in a study of blood T cell repertoires in COVID-19. Here immunoSEQ multiplex PCR was the method, and the copy in TCRdb shows in-frame clones only, minus some. The profile shows 50,000 to 60,000 clones, about 86% of them singletons. Source material: peripheral blood. The source of these receptors is an elderly man with COVID-19, enrolled during active disease.

Turning to this clone: This could be a read error, since a much larger clone is one nucleotide away. CDR3 loop: CASSNHPHTTGGNQPQHF. CDR3 nucleotides: TGTGCCAGCAGCAATCATCCACACACGACAGGGGGAAATCAGCCCCAGCATTTT. V usage is TRBV21-1 and J usage is TRBJ1-5; no DNA check was done on the table's D call, TRBD1. TRBV21-1 represents a pseudogene. The CDR3 runs to 18 residues.

This chain links TRBV4-2 with TRBJ1-1, with D unresolved. Germline V gene data show CDR1 as LGHNA and CDR2 as YNFKEQ. This CDR3 spans 14 amino acids. Deletions cut 0 bases from V and 0 bases from J, with 5 bases between. CDR3 region: CASSQDEMNTEAFF. The CDR3 DNA follows: TGTGCCAGCAGCCAAGATGAGATGAACACTGAAGCTTTCTTT.

The chain combines TRBV6-5 with TRBJ1-3; D is perhaps TRBD1 (5 bases). Trimming pared 4 bases from V and 7 bases from J, leaving 17 bases between. The germline V gene encodes CDR1 MNHEY and CDR2 SVGAGI. CDR3 size: 15 residues. The CDR3 region is CASSLRGPGRNTIYF. The CDR3 DNA is TGTGCCAGCAGTTTAAGGGGCCCCGGGCGGAACACCATATATTTT.

This clone was seen once. The chain carries TRBV5-5 and TRBJ2-5, with 8 bases fitting TRBD1. CDR1 and CDR2 (germline): SGHKS, YYEKEE (reference sequence). V shed 3 bases and J 5 bases; nucleotides not matched to a gene: 12. The CDR3 has 16 amino acids. CDR3 in DNA: TGTGCCAGCAGCTCAGCCCCCAGGGGGCGAGGGGAGACCCAGTACTTC. Translating gives CASSSAPRGRGETQYF. The complete variable domain, with remaining parts taken from reference TRBV5-5 and TRBJ2-5, reads DAGVTQSPTHLIKTRGQQVTLRCSPISGHKSVSWYQQVLGQGPQFIFQYYEKEERGRGNFPDRFSARQFPNYSSELNVNALLLGDSALYLCASSSAPRGRGETQYFGPGTRLLVL.

The chain combines TRBV19 with TRBJ1-5; D is unclear. The CDR3 has 16 residues. Germline V gives CDR1 LNHDA, CDR2 SQIVND (reference sequence). V was pared by 8 bases and J by 1 base, with 18 bases between. CDR3 in amino acids: CASQAFGRRSNQPQHF. In DNA form, the CDR3 reads TGTGCCAGTCAAGCCTTTGGGAGAAGAAGCAATCAGCCCCAGCATTTT.

The gene calls are TRBV11-3 and TRBJ2-3; 9 positions match TRBD1. CDR3 length equals 17 residues. The germline gives CDR1 SGHNT, CDR2 YENEEA. Germline trimming cut 0 bases from V and 0 bases from J; bases unmatched to any gene: 4. The CDR3 here is CASSLDQGTGSTDTQYF. CDR3 sequence (DNA): TGTGCCAGCAGCTTAGATCAGGGGACAGGGAGCACAGATACGCAGTATTTT.

The chain is built from TRBV7-2 and TRBJ2-2; 8 nucleotides line up with TRBD2. This CDR3 has 16 residues. Germline trimming cut 1 base from V and 3 bases from J; bases unmatched to any gene: 4. Per germline, CDR1 SGHTA and CDR2 FQGNSA. The CDR3 coding sequence is TGTGCCAGCAGCTTAGTAGGGCGGGGGGACACCGGGGAGCTGTTTTTT. Its protein product is CASSLVGRGDTGELFF.

The rearrangement uses TRBV6-2 or TRBV6-3 and TRBJ2-4, with 11 bases identical to TRBD1. V shed 5 bases and J 6 bases; nucleotides not matched to a gene: 6. CDR3 length equals 15 residues. CDR1 MNHEY and CDR2 SVGEGT come from the germline V gene. The CDR3 loop reads CASSKSGTGGNIQYF. Here the CDR3 DNA reads TGTGCCAGCAGTAAGTCCGGGACAGGGGGAAACATTCAGTACTTC.

This clone was seen only a few times. The chain has TRBV6-6 and TRBJ2-7; 9 nucleotides line up with TRBD1. The CDR3 runs 15 residues. With 4 bases clipped from V and 5 bases from J, the junction kept 9 bases outside the gene matches. CDR1 and CDR2 (germline): MNHNY, SVGAGI (reference sequence). The CDR3 coding sequence is TGTGCCAGCAGTTCCGGGACAGGGAACCTCCACGAGCAGTACTTC. Translated, it gives CASSSGTGNLHEQYF.

This rearrangement joins TRBV3-1 (or the pseudogene TRBV3-2) to TRBJ2-1, with a tentative D call TRBD2 (7 bases). Germline V lookup: CDR1 LGHDT, CDR2 YNNKEL (reference sequence). V was cut by 0 bases and J by 9 bases, with 18 bases left in between. CDR3 size: 16 residues. CDR3 region: CASSQDGGGRGGEQFF. DNA of the CDR3: TGTGCCAGCAGCCAAGACGGCGGGGGCCGTGGGGGTGAGCAGTTCTTC.

This clone was seen only once. V gene TRBV10-3 combines with J gene TRBJ2-1, with TRBD2 identical over 11 bases. CDR1 ENHRY and CDR2 SYGVKD come from the germline V gene. This CDR3 comprises 16 residues. V shed 6 bases, J shed 7 bases, and the junction held 11 bases outside the gene matches. CDR3 residues: CAIRGPLAGGGNEQFF. In nucleotides, the CDR3 is TGTGCCATCAGGGGGCCCCTAGCGGGAGGTGGAAATGAGCAGTTCTTC.

This sequence joins TRBV6-6 and TRBJ1-4; 8 nucleotides line up with TRBD1. J gave up 0 bases and V 10 bases, and 10 bases lay outside the gene matches. This CDR3 region has 16 residues. Germline CDR1 MNHNY, CDR2 SVGAGI (reference sequence). In DNA form, the CDR3 reads TGTGCCACTACGGACAGGGAGCTTGCAACTAATGAAAAACTGTTTTTT. Its translation: CATTDRELATNEKLFF.

This chain links TRBV15 with TRBJ2-7, with D possibly TRBD1 on 5 matching bases. The CDR3 covers 12 residues. The V gene lost 0 bases and the J gene lost 6 bases, with 6 bases spanning the gap. Germline V gene lookup returns CDR1 LNHNV and CDR2 YYDKDF (reference sequence). This chain's CDR3 is CATSRDTGEQYV. The DNA of the CDR3 is TGTGCCACCAGCAGAGATACAGGCGAGCAGTACGTC.

The chain employs TRBV3-1 (or the pseudogene TRBV3-2) and TRBJ1-5, with D tentatively TRBD1 (6 bases). Germline values: CDR1 LGHDT, CDR2 YNNKEL (reference sequence). This CDR3 is built from 15 residues. Trimming removed 1 base from V and 9 bases from J, with 16 bases in between. CDR3 loop: CASSQADSPMGPQHF. The CDR3 bases are TGTGCCAGCAGCCAAGCGGACAGTCCGATGGGGCCCCAGCATTTT.

This chain connects TRBV4-3 to TRBJ1-1; D might be TRBD1 (5 bases). Trimming took off 0 bases at V and 3 bases at J, with 8 bases between the two ends. CDR1 is LGHNA and CDR2 is YSLEER in the germline V gene. This CDR3 contains 14 residues. The CDR3 sequence is CASSQDRGDTEAFF. CDR3 bases: TGCGCCAGCAGCCAAGATCGGGGGGACACTGAAGCTTTCTTT.

The chain carries TRBV7-6 and TRBJ1-1; D uncertain. Germline V gene data show CDR1 as SGHVS and CDR2 as FNYEAQ. The germline V and J ends were trimmed by 0 bases and 7 bases, with 9 bases remaining between them. This CDR3 region has 13 residues. CDR3 amino acids: CASSLALGSEAFF. The CDR3 DNA reads TGTGCCAGCAGCTTAGCTCTGGGGAGTGAAGCTTTCTTT. The variable domain in full, with the rest retrieved from reference TRBV7-6 and TRBJ1-1, is GAGVSQSPRYKVTKRGQDVALRCDPISGHVSLYWYRQALGQGPEFLTYFNYEAQQDKSGLPNDRFSAERPEGSISTLTIQRTEQRDSAMYRCASSLALGSEAFFGQGTRLTVV.

This clone was seen just once. The CDR3 coding sequence is TGCAGCGTTGAGGGGGCAGGCAATCAGCCCCAGCATTTT. Encoded protein: CSVEGAGNQPQHF. The chain couples TRBV29-1 to TRBJ1-5, with D possibly TRBD1 on 6 matching bases. The germline V gene encodes CDR1 SQVTM and CDR2 ANQGSEA. The CDR3 runs to 13 residues. V shed 3 bases and J shed 2 bases, with 8 bases lying between them.

The V gene is TRBV6-1, the J gene TRBJ1-5; 9 bases are shared with TRBD1. Germline CDR1 MNHNS, CDR2 SASEGT. The CDR3 is 17 amino acids. The ends lost 4 bases at V and 3 bases at J; junction bases unmatched: 10. The CDR3 protein is CASSGSPGQGYNQPQHF. The DNA of the CDR3 is TGTGCCAGCAGTGGGAGTCCTGGACAGGGGTACAATCAGCCCCAGCATTTT.